This T cell receptor (beta chain) was captured in a study of T cell responses to AZD1222 COVID-19 vaccine. Worth noting for this clone: Its antigen is currently unknown.

Per the germline V gene, CDR1 is MDHEN and CDR2 is SYDVKM. The V end was cut by 10 bases, the J end by 5 bases, with 8 bases between. CDR3 length: 11 amino acids. Broader study findings: Repertoires were sampled only after the peak T cell response. Reports say nearly half of spike-specific TCRs go after unmutated variant regions. The donor cohort was predominantly white British with a female majority, and clonal diversity may have been underestimated.

Pooled samples include second doses given at about 4 or 12 weeks. Assay: immunoSEQ multiplex PCR; the TCRdb copy retains only in-frame clones and omits some. The sample has 85,000 to 130,000 clones, roughly 87% seen once; the top ten hold 6.5% to 10%. This receptor was identified in an adult who received the AZD1222 COVID-19 vaccine. The specimen comprised peripheral blood, sampled 28 days after the second AZD1222 dose. This chain links TRBV28 with TRBJ2-2; the D is unclear. CDR3 residues: CATHLTGELFF. CDR3 nucleotides: TGTGCCACCCACTTGACCGGGGAGCTGTTTTTT.